The clone carrying this TCR beta chain showed up just once. Its antigen is not identified. This may arise from a read error, as a much more abundant clone is one base away. These data are taken from a study of tumor-infiltrating lymphocytes in glioblastoma multiforme. General study points: Unequal TCR RNA per T cell might skew measured clone sizes.

Deletions cut 2 bases from V and 6 bases from J, with 7 bases between. CDR1 and CDR2 (germline): MNHEY, SVGAGI. This CDR3 contains 13 residues. Three nested ARM-PCR rounds with V-beta and C-beta primers built TCRB libraries. Input was 0.45 to 0.5 ug total RNA, reverse-transcribed with a C-beta primer. Unique molecular identifiers were not described for the libraries. TCRdb fed the multiplex PCR reads into MiXCR, producing one record per CDR3 protein. In the table there are about 11,000 distinct CDR3 sequences, more than 70% of which are singletons. The TCR sequence derives from a male donor with glioblastoma. The sample was brain tumor tissue. The chain is built from TRBV6-5 and TRBJ2-2; perhaps D is TRBD1 or TRBD2 (5 bases each). The DNA for the CDR3 is TGTGCCAGCAGTTACATGGGGGCCGGGGAGCTGTTTTTT. Translated: CASSYMGAGELFF.